The next 2 T cell receptor beta chains were all read from a single sample in a study of T cell responses to AZD1222 COVID-19 vaccine. Libraries were prepared by immunoSEQ multiplex PCR; TCRdb keeps only in-frame clonotypes and omits some of them. The top ten hold roughly 0.51% of the sample, which has around 270,000 clones, around 93% seen once. This material consisted of peripheral blood, taken 28 days after the second AZD1222 dose. Receptors originate from an adult who received the AZD1222 COVID-19 vaccine.

This clone was seen a handful of times. V gene TRBV7-9 combines with J gene TRBJ2-5; D not certain. The V and J ends lost 6 bases and 2 bases respectively, with 13 bases between them. CDR3 length: 14 residues. From germline, CDR1 is SEHNR and CDR2 FQNEAQ (reference sequence). This CDR3 reads CASSIIPNQETQYF. The CDR3 bases are TGTGCCAGCAGTATAATTCCAAATCAAGAGACCCAGTACTTC.

The V gene is TRBV15, the J gene TRBJ2-7, with D unresolved. CDR3 length: 12 residues. The germline V and J ends were trimmed by 0 bases and 3 bases, with 3 bases remaining between them. Germline V gene lookup returns CDR1 LNHNV and CDR2 YYDKDF (reference sequence). CDR3 coding DNA: TGTGCCACCAGCAGAGAGGGCTACGAGCAGTACTTC. Amino acid sequence: CATSREGYEQYF.